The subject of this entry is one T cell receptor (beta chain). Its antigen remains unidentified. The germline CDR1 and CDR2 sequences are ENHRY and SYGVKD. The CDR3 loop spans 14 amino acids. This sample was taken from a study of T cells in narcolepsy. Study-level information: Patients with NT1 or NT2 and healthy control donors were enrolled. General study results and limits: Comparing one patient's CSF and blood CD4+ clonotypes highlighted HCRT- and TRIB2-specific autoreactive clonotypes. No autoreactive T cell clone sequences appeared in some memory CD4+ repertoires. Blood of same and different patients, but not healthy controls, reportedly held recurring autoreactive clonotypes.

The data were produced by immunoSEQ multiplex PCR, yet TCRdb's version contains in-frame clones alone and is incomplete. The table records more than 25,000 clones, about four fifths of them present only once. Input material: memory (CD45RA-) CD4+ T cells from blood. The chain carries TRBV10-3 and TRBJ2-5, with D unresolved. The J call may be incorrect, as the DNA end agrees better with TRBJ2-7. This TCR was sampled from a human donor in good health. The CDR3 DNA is TGTGCCATCAGTGAACGGGTTGTAGGTGACGAGCAGTACTTC. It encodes CAISERVVGDEQYF.